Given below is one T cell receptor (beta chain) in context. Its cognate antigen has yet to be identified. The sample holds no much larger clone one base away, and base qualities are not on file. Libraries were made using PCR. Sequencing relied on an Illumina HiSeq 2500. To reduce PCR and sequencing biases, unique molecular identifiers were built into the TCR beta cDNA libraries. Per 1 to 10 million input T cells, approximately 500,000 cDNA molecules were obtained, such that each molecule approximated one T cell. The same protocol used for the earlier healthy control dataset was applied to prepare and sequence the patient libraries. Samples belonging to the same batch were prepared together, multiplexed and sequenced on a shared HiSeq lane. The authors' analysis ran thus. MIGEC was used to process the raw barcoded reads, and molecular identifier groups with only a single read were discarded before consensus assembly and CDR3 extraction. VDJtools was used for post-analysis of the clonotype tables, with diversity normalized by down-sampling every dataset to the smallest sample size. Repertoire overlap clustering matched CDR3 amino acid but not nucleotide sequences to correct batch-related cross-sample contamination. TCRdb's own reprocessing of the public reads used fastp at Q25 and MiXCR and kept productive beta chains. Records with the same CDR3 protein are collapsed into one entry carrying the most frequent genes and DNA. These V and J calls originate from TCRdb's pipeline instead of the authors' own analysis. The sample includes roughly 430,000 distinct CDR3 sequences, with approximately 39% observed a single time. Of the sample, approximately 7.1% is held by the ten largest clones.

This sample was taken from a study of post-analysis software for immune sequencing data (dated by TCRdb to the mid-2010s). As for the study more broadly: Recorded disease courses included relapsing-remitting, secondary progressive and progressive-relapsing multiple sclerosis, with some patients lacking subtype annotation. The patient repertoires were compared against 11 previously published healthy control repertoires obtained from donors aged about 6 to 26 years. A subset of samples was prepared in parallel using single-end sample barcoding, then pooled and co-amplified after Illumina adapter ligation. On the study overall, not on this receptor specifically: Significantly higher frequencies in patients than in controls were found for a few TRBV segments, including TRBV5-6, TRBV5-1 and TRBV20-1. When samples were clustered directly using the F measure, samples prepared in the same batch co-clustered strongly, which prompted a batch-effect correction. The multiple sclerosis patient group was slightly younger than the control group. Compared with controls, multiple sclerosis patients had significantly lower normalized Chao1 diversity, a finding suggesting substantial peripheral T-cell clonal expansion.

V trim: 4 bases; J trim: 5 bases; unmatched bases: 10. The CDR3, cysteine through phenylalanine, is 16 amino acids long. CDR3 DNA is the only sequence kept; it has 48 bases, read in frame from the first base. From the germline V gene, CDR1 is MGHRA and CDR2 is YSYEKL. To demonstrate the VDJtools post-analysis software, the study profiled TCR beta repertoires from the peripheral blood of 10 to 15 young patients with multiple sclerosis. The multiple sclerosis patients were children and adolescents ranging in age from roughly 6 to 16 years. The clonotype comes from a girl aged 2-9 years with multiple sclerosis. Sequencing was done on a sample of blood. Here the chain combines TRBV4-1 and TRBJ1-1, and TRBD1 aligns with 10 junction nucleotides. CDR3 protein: CASSPFSGTGVTEAFF. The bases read TGCGCCAGCAGCCCCTTTTCCGGGACAGGGGTAACTGAAGCTTTCTTT.